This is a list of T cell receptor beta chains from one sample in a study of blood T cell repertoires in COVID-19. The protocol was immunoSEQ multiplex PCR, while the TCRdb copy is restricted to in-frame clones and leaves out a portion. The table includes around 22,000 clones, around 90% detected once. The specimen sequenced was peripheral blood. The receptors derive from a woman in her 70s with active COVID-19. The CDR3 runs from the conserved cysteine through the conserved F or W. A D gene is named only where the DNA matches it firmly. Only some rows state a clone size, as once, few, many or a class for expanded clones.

TGTGCCAGCAGCTGGGGGGACAGGAGGAGCTCTGGAAACACCATATATTTT	CASSWGDRRSSGNTIYF	-	TRBD1	TRBJ1-3	TRBV5-6
TGTGCCAGCAGCCGCAGCGGTACTGGGGCCAACGTCCTGACTTTC	CASSRSGTGANVLTF	-	-	TRBJ2-6	TRBV7-6
TGTGCCAGCAGCCTGGACACCTCCTCGGGCTACACCTTC	CASSLDTSSGYTF	-	-	TRBJ1-2	TRBV5-4
TGCGCCAGCAGAGGAAGTCTTGGGACTGCTTCATATGGCTACACCTTC	CASRGSLGTASYGYTF	-	-	TRBJ1-2	TRBV5-1
TGTGCCAGCAGTTCCCGACAGGGGCGGGGAAATCAGCCCCAGCATTTT	CASSSRQGRGNQPQHF	few	TRBD1	TRBJ1-5	TRBV28
TGTGCCAGCAGCTTAGGCTCTCGGGGGACTGAAGCTTTCTTT	CASSLGSRGTEAFF	-	-	TRBJ1-1	TRBV7-2
TGTGCCAGCAGCGACAGGGAACGTCAGCCCCAGCATTTT	CASSDRERQPQHF	-	TRBD1	TRBJ1-5	TRBV2
TGTGCCAGCAGCCTCACCAGGGGTAATACAGATACGCAGTATTTT	CASSLTRGNTDTQYF	-	-	TRBJ2-3	TRBV3-1/TRBV3-2
TGCGCCAGCAGCTCCGGGACAGCCCTTGGGGAGCAGTACTTC	CASSSGTALGEQYF	-	TRBD1	TRBJ2-7	TRBV5-1
TGTGCCAGCAGCTCCGAACAGGGCACTAACTATGGCTACACCTTC	CASSSEQGTNYGYTF	-	-	TRBJ1-2	TRBV5-6
TGTGCCATCAGTGGCTGGACTAGCGCGAACGAGCAGTACTTC	CAISGWTSANEQYF	-	TRBD2	TRBJ2-7	TRBV10-3
TGTGCCAGCAGTCTAGATGGCGGGGAGCTGTTTTTT	CASSLDGGELFF	-	-	TRBJ2-2	TRBV2
TGTGCCAGCAGTCCAGGCAGGGTTGGACGTGGCTACACCTTC	CASSPGRVGRGYTF	-	-	TRBJ1-2	TRBV28
TGTGCCAGCAGCGTTATGGCAGGGGTCTCTGGAAACACCATATATTTT	CASSVMAGVSGNTIYF	-	-	TRBJ1-3	TRBV9
TGTGCCAGCAGCTTAGGGGGCGGCGGGATAGTCTCCTACGAGCAGTACTTC	CASSLGGGGIVSYEQYF	once	-	TRBJ2-7	TRBV7-9
TGTGCCAGCAGTGATCCCAGAGGGACTAGCAAGATGGGGGAGCAGTACTTC	CASSDPRGTSKMGEQYF	once	TRBD2	TRBJ2-7	TRBV27
TGTGCCAGCTCACCACCCGGGGGACAGGGTCAACAGCCCCAGCATTTT	CASSPPGGQGQQPQHF	-	TRBD1	TRBJ1-5	TRBV18
TGTGCCAGCAGTGAAGGACTAGCGGGAGCCAACGAGCAGTACTTC	CASSEGLAGANEQYF	few	TRBD2	TRBJ2-7	TRBV6-1
TGTGCCAGCAGTGCGGTCTCCTTTGACAGGGGCCTTCCCTACGAGCAGTACTTC	CASSAVSFDRGLPYEQYF	-	TRBD1	TRBJ2-7	TRBV28
TGTGCCAGCAGCTTGGGGACTAGCGGGTCCTACAATGAGCAGTTCTTC	CASSLGTSGSYNEQFF	once	TRBD2	TRBJ2-1	TRBV28
TGTGCCAGCAGCCCGCGTGAAAAGACAGGGGCCTACGAGCAGTACTTC	CASSPREKTGAYEQYF	-	TRBD1	TRBJ2-7	TRBV5-4
TGTGCCAGTAGTATGACAGGGAGTTCCTACAATGAGCAGTTCTTC	CASSMTGSSYNEQFF	once	TRBD1	TRBJ2-1	TRBV19